One and the same sample provided the 18 T cell receptor beta chains below, sequenced in a study of shared clonotypes between healthy human individuals (dated by TCRdb to about 2020). CD8 naive samples consisted of CD45RO-negative cells that were positively selected for CCR7, yielding a CD45RA+CCR7+ population without TemRA cells. The method was the immunoSEQ multiplex PCR assay. Not all clones reach the TCRdb copy of this immuneACCESS table, which keeps in-frame sequences only. Checked studies attribute under half of the gap to unresolved V genes and leave the rest unexplained. The sample table contains about 680,000 clones; only one count was recorded for about 91% of them. The ten largest clones take up about a quarter of the sample. Sequencing was carried out using naive CD8+ T cells sorted from blood. Per the publication, the cell subset or site label means: CD45RA+CCR7+. These receptors were collected from a young man in good health.

The V call is TRBV7-9, the J call TRBJ2-5; perhaps TRBD2 as D (5 bases). V lost 5 bases and J lost 4, with 14 bases in between. This CDR3 has 14 residues. The germline V gene encodes CDR1 SEHNR and CDR2 FQNEAQ (reference sequence). Here the CDR3 reads CASSPYEGRETQYF. CDR3 DNA: TGTGCCAGCAGCCCGTACGAGGGTCGAGAGACCCAGTACTTC.

The chain recombines TRBV7-6 with TRBJ2-3; perhaps TRBD2 as D (5 bases). This CDR3 region has 15 residues. CDR1 and CDR2 (germline): SGHVS, FNYEAQ. The V end lost 4 bases, the J end lost 4 bases, and 15 bases lay between the germline ends. CDR3 in amino acids: CASSSLPASPDTQYF. The CDR3 DNA is TGTGCCAGCAGCTCCCTCCCCGCTAGCCCAGATACGCAGTATTTT. The full variable domain, with the rest looked up from reference TRBV7-6 and TRBJ2-3, is GAGVSQSPRYKVTKRGQDVALRCDPISGHVSLYWYRQALGQGPEFLTYFNYEAQQDKSGLPNDRFSAERPEGSISTLTIQRTEQRDSAMYRCASSSLPASPDTQYFGPGTRLTVL.

V gene TRBV7-9 combines with J gene TRBJ2-1, with 8 bases matching TRBD2. The CDR3 covers 15 residues. The germline gives CDR1 SEHNR, CDR2 FQNEAQ (reference sequence). The junction had 5 bases not matched to a gene; V was cut back by 4 bases and J by 3 bases. CDR3 sequence: CASSSSSGGYNEQFF. The DNA of the CDR3 is TGTGCCAGCAGCTCCTCAAGCGGGGGCTACAATGAGCAGTTCTTC.

The rearrangement joins TRBV4-1 to TRBJ2-7, with 8 bases identical to TRBD1. Losses at the gene ends were 3 bases for V and 0 bases for J; bases not matched to a gene: 7. Germline CDR1 reads MGHRA; CDR2 reads YSYEKL. The CDR3 has 16 amino acids. The CDR3 protein is CASSQGVQGGSYEQYF. The CDR3, as DNA: TGCGCCAGCAGCCAGGGTGTACAGGGGGGCTCCTACGAGCAGTACTTC.

The V and J genes are TRBV2 and TRBJ2-5, with D unresolved. Trimming removed 4 bases at V and 0 bases at J, with 18 bases between. CDR3 length: 17 amino acids. CDR1 is SNHLY, CDR2 FYNNEI, per germline. CDR3 region: CASSGSPIGFDQETQYF. CDR3 sequence (DNA): TGTGCCAGCAGTGGATCACCTATTGGGTTCGACCAAGAGACCCAGTACTTC.

The V call is TRBV5-5, the J call TRBJ2-7; D unresolved. The CDR3 extends over 18 amino acids. V was shortened by 6 bases and J by 2 bases, with 27 bases between the two germline ends. Germline V gives CDR1 SGHKS, CDR2 YYEKEE (reference sequence). The CDR3 coding sequence is TGTGCCAGCAACCCGAGAGGCATCGGCACTTCCCTTCCCTACGAGCAGTACTTC. This encodes CASNPRGIGTSLPYEQYF.

The V and J genes are TRBV6-5 and TRBJ2-1, with 10 nucleotides matching TRBD2. The ends lost 1 base at V and 3 bases at J; junction bases unmatched: 3. This CDR3 region has 16 residues. The V gene's germline CDR1 is MNHEY and CDR2 SVGAGI. The CDR3 bases are TGTGCCAGCAGTTACTACGGGACTAGCGACTACAATGAGCAGTTCTTC. Encoded protein: CASSYYGTSDYNEQFF.

The J gene is TRBJ2-1, the V gene TRBV2; 8 nucleotides align to TRBD2. CDR1 and CDR2 from the germline V gene are SNHLY and FYNNEI. The CDR3 has 16 residues. V gave up 5 bases and J gave up 6 bases; unmatched junction bases: 12. Here the CDR3 DNA reads TGTGCCAGCAGTCCCATGAGCGGGAGTAGATTCAATGAGCAGTTCTTC. It codes for CASSPMSGSRFNEQFF.

J is TRBJ1-1 and V is TRBV4-1; D unclear. Germline lookup yields CDR1 MGHRA and CDR2 YSYEKL. V was pared by 4 bases and J by 0 bases, with 9 bases between. The CDR3 is 14 residues long. The DNA for the CDR3 is TGCGCCAGCAGCCCCGGCGGGATGAACACTGAAGCTTTCTTT. Residues: CASSPGGMNTEAFF.

This chain uses TRBV6-4 with TRBJ2-1, with D maybe TRBD1 (6 bases). Germline loops: CDR1 MRHNA, CDR2 SNTAGT. Trimming took off 0 bases at V and 6 bases at J, with 18 bases between the two ends. The CDR3 consists of 17 residues. CDR3 sequence (DNA): TGTGCCAGCAGTGACTCGAGTATCAAACTAGGGGGCAATGAGCAGTTCTTC. It encodes CASSDSSIKLGGNEQFF.

V gene TRBV28 combines with J gene TRBJ2-7; possibly TRBD1 for D (5 bases). The CDR3 loop spans 15 amino acids. With 3 bases removed from V and 4 bases from J, the gap between germline ends came to 16 bases. Per germline, CDR1 MDHEN and CDR2 SYDVKM. CDR3 residues: CASSFDLGHAYEQYF. CDR3 nucleotides: TGTGCCAGCAGTTTTGATCTCGGACACGCTTACGAGCAGTACTTC. The whole variable domain, remainder taken from reference TRBV28 and TRBJ2-7, is DVKVTQSSRYLVKRTGEKVFLECVQDMDHENMFWYRQDPGLGLRLIYFSYDVKMKEKGDIPEGYSVSREKKERFSLILESASTNQTSMYLCASSFDLGHAYEQYFGPGTRLTVT.

The V and J genes are TRBV29-1 and TRBJ2-7, with TRBD1 as a possible D gene (5 bases). V was clipped by 3 bases and J by 1 base, with 13 bases between them. CDR1 and CDR2 (germline): SQVTM, ANQGSEA. This CDR3 spans 14 amino acids. The CDR3 coding sequence is TGCAGCGTTGATTCCGCGGACAAGTCCTACGAGCAGTACTTC. This sequence encodes CSVDSADKSYEQYF.

The CDR3 protein is CASSLQGLTDTQYF. The CDR3 bases are TGTGCCAGCAGCTTGCAGGGGTTAACAGATACGCAGTATTTT. The chain combines TRBV5-4 with TRBJ2-3, with D possibly matching TRBD1 (6 bases). CDR1 SGHNT and CDR2 YYREEE come from the germline V gene (reference sequence). The CDR3 consists of 14 residues. The V gene lost 1 base and the J gene lost 3 bases, with 9 bases spanning the gap. Complete variable domain (other parts from reference TRBV5-4 and TRBJ2-3): ETGVTQSPTHLIKTRGQQVTLRCSSQSGHNTVSWYQQALGQGPQFIFQYYREEENGRGNFPPRFSGLQFPNYSSELNVNALELDDSALYLCASSLQGLTDTQYFGPGTRLTVL.

The chain is built from TRBV12-2 and TRBJ1-5. TRBV12-2 is deemed a pseudogene. The CDR3 is made up of 13 amino acids. CDR3 DNA: TGTGCAAGTCGCTTAGGGGACGGTCAGCCCCAGCATTTT. It translates to CASRLGDGQPQHF.

CDR3 residues: CASTMTSGRETQYF. The CDR3 coding sequence is TGTGCCAGCACCATGACTAGCGGGAGGGAGACCCAGTACTTC. The chain employs TRBV6-5 and TRBJ2-5, with 13 positions matching TRBD2. CDR1 is MNHEY, CDR2 SVGAGI, per germline. The CDR3 runs to 14 residues. V shed 7 bases and J 5 bases; nucleotides not matched to a gene: 4.

Concerning this clone itself: Other nucleotide sequences in the sample specify the same CDR3. The rearrangement joins TRBV27 to TRBJ2-1; TRBD2 matches 9 bases. CDR3 length: 15 residues. V lost 3 bases to trimming and J lost 4 bases; unmatched junction nucleotides: 4. CDR1 and CDR2 from the germline V gene are MNHEY and SMNVEV (reference sequence). CDR3 loop: CASSLSSGGYNEQFF. CDR3 bases: TGTGCCAGCAGTTTGAGTAGCGGGGGATACAATGAGCAGTTCTTC.

The V call is TRBV7-6, the J call TRBJ1-4, with D maybe TRBD1 (5 bases). Trimming shortened V by 2 bases and J by 2 bases, and 12 bases separated the two germline ends. This CDR3 spans 16 amino acids. The germline gives CDR1 SGHVS, CDR2 FNYEAQ. In nucleotides, the CDR3 is TGTGCCAGCAGCTTAACTATATGGGGCACTAATGAAAAACTGTTTTTT. This sequence encodes CASSLTIWGTNEKLFF.

The chain links TRBV11-2 to TRBJ2-7, with TRBD2 matching 10 bases. Germline loops: CDR1 SGHAT, CDR2 FQNNGV. The ends lost 0 bases at V and 1 base at J; junction bases unmatched: 12. There are 19 residues in the CDR3. CDR3 loop: CASSLDLHPTSGISYEQYF. Here the CDR3 DNA reads TGTGCCAGCAGCTTAGATTTGCACCCCACTAGCGGGATATCCTACGAGCAGTACTTC.